These T cell receptor beta chains were read from a single sample in a study of blood T cell repertoires in COVID-19. Sequencing used immunoSEQ multiplex PCR; TCRdb keeps in-frame clones, though not all of them. Of 200,000 to 300,000 clones listed, around 87% are singletons. The sequenced sample was peripheral blood. All receptors come from a woman in her 30s who had recovered from COVID-19. Both conserved end residues are part of each CDR3. D genes are given only for firm matches. Only some rows state a clone size, as once, few, many or a class for expanded clones.

d_call j_call clone_size v_call cdr3_nt cdr3_aa
TRBD2 TRBJ2-3 NA TRBV18 TGTGCCAGCTCACCACCTCGGGGGGGAGCGGATACGCAGTATTTT CASSPPRGGADTQYF
TRBD1 TRBJ1-5 NA TRBV18 TGTGCCAGCTCACCTGTCGGATTGGCAGGGGGCCTCAATCAGCCCCAGCATTTT CASSPVGLAGGLNQPQHF
TRBD2 TRBJ2-7 many TRBV11-2 TGTGCCAGCAGCTTAGGTTATAGATTCAGCGGGGGCTGGGGCGAGCAGTACTTC CASSLGYRFSGGWGEQYF
NA TRBJ1-6 NA TRBV12-3/TRBV12-4 TGTGCCAGCAGCCCCCTTTTTTCACCCCTCCACTTT CASSPLFSPLHF
TRBD1 TRBJ2-7 NA TRBV5-1 TGCGCCAGCACCCCGCGGACAGGGGATTCCTACGAGCAGTACTTC CASTPRTGDSYEQYF
NA TRBJ2-5 NA TRBV5-4 TGTGCCAGCAGCCCCGGAGGCAGGACTCAAGAGACCCAGTACTTC CASSPGGRTQETQYF
NA TRBJ1-2 NA TRBV18 TGTGCCAGCTTAGCTGATTCGGGTGGCTACACCTTC CASLADSGGYTF
TRBD1 TRBJ1-4 once TRBV13 TGTGCCAGCAGCCGGACAGGGGTTCTCACCCAGGTGACTAATGAAAAACTGTTTTTT CASSRTGVLTQVTNEKLFF
NA TRBJ1-2 NA TRBV12-3/TRBV12-4 TGTGCCAGCACCCCGGGAGGGAACTATGGCTACACCTTC CASTPGGNYGYTF
TRBD2 TRBJ2-2 NA TRBV10-3 TGTGCCATCAGTGGGGCCGGGACTAGCCGGACCGGGGAGCTGTTTTTT CAISGAGTSRTGELFF
NA TRBJ2-1 NA TRBV5-1 TGCGCCAGCAGCATGGCGGTCGCGGCCTACAATGATCAGTTCTTC CASSMAVAAYNDQFF
NA TRBJ1-3 NA TRBV18 TGTGCCAGCTCACCTCAGGGGACCAGCTCTGGAAACACCATATATTTT CASSPQGTSSGNTIYF
NA TRBJ2-1 NA TRBV9 TGTGCCAGCAGCGTAGCCCAGGGGGGTTACAATGAGCAGTTCTTC CASSVAQGGYNEQFF
TRBD2 TRBJ2-7 NA TRBV6-5 TGTGCCAGCAGTTCCCCGAGGGAGCGGGGGGGCCACGAGCAGTACTTC CASSSPRERGGHEQYF
TRBD2 TRBJ2-1 NA TRBV5-4 TGTGCCAGCAGCATCGGACTAGGGGTAGACAATGAGCAGTTCTTC CASSIGLGVDNEQFF
NA TRBJ2-1 NA TRBV18 TGTGCCAGCTCACCTAACCCCGGTGGCTCCTACAATGAGCAGTTCTTC CASSPNPGGSYNEQFF
NA TRBJ1-3 NA TRBV5-6 TGTGCCAGCAGCTTAACAACAGGGAGTGGAAACACCATATATTTT CASSLTTGSGNTIYF
NA TRBJ1-2 once TRBV30 TGTGCCTGGAGTGTACTTCAGGGGATGAGTGGCTACACCTTC CAWSVLQGMSGYTF
TRBD2 TRBJ2-5 NA TRBV5-1 TGCGCCAGCAGCTATATGACTAGCTCCGAGGAGACCCAGTACTTC CASSYMTSSEETQYF
NA TRBJ2-2 NA TRBV12-5 TGTGCTAGTGGTATAGAGAATTGGGCGTACACCGGGGAGCTGTTTTTT CASGIENWAYTGELFF
NA TRBJ1-2 NA TRBV29-1 TGCAGCGTTGAAGACAGGGAAGACGGCTACACCTTC CSVEDREDGYTF
TRBD1 TRBJ2-2 once TRBV3-1/TRBV3-2 TGTGCCAGCAGCCCGACAGGGCTCGGCACCGGGGAGCTGTTTTTT CASSPTGLGTGELFF
TRBD1 TRBJ1-2 NA TRBV2 TGTGCCAGCAGTTGGGACAGGGGGAACTATGGCTACACCTTC CASSWDRGNYGYTF
TRBD1 TRBJ1-2 NA TRBV7-3 TGTGCCTTAGGGGGCCCCTATGGCTACACCTTC CALGGPYGYTF
NA TRBJ2-3 NA TRBV29-1 TGCAGCCTGCGGAGACAGCGCACAGATACGCAGTATTTT CSLRRQRTDTQYF
TRBD1 TRBJ1-2 NA TRBV4-1 TGCGCCAGCGGAACCGGGACAGGGAGATTGGGTCGCACCTTC CASGTGTGRLGRTF